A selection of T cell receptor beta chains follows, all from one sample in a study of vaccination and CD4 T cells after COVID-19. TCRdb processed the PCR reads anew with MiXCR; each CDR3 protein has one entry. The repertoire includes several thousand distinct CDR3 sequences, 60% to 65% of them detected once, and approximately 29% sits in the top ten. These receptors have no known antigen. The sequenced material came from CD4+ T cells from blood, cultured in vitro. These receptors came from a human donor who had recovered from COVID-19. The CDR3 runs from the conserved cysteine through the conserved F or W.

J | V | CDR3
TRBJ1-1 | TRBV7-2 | CASSLALGLDTEAFF
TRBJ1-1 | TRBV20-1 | CSVERQGANTEAFF
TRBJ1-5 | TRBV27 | CASSSTSRMPQHF
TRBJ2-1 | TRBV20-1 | CSARLRGGSSYNEQFF
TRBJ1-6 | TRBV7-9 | CASSLGNRVSPLHF
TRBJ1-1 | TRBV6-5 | CASSYSGTGGGTEAFF
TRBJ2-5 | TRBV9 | CASSGNPQETQYF
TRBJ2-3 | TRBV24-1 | CATSGSTASTDTQYF
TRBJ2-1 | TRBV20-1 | CSAEDTSIGLGQFF
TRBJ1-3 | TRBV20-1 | CSASGGYSGNTIYF
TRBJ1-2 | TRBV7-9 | CASSDYRGLGDGYTF
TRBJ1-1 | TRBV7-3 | CASSLSGHTEAFF
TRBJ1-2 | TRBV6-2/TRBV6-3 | CASSYPRGYGYTF
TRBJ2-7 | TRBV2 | CASSDHNRAEQYF
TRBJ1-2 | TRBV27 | CARTGGGQTDCSGYGYTF
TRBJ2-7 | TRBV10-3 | CAISDGRSSYEQYF
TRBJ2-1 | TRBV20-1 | CSAQSGGAKNEQFF
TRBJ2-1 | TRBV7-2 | CASSASFLSYNEQFF
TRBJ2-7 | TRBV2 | CASRTTLVREQYF
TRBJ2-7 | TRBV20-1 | CSARVAGGSGEQYF
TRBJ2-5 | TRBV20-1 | CSAAKGGEGHQETQYF
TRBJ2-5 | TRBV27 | CASGPLGWTEETQYF